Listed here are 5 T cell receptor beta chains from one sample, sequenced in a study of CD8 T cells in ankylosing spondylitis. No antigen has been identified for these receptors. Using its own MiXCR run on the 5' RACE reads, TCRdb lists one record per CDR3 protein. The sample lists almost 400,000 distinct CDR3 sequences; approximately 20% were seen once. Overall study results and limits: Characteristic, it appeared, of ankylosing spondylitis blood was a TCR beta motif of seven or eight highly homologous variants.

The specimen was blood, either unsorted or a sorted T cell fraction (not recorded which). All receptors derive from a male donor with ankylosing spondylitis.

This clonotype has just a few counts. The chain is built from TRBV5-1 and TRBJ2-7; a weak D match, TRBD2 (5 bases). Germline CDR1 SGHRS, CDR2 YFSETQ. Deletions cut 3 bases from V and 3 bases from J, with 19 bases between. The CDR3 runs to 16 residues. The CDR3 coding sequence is TGCGCCAGCAGCTCCTCCTGGACTTACCCCAACTACGAGCAGTACTTC. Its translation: CASSSSWTYPNYEQYF.

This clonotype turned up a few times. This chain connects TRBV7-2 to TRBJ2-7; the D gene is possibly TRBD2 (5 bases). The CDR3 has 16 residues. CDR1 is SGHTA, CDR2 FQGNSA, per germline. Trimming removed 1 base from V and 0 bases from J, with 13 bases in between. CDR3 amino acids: CASSLGYVRVSYEQYF. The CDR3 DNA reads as TGTGCCAGCAGCTTAGGTTACGTGCGGGTCTCCTACGAGCAGTACTTC.

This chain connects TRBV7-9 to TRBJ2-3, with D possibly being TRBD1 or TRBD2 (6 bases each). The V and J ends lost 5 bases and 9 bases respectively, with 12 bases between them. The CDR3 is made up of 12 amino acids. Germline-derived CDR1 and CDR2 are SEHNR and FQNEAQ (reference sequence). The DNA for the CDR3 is TGTGCCAGCAGCGAACAGGGAGGCACGCAGTATTTT. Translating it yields CASSEQGGTQYF.

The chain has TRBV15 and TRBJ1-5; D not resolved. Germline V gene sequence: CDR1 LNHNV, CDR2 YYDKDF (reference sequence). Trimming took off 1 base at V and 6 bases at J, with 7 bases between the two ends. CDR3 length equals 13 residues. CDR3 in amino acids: CATSRGGSQPQHF. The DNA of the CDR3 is TGTGCCACCAGCAGAGGGGGTAGTCAGCCCCAGCATTTT.

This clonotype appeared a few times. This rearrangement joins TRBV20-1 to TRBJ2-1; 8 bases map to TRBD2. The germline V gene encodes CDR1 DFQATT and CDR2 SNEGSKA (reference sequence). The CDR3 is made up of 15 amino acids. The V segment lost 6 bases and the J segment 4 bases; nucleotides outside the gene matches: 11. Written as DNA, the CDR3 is TGCAGTGCCCATCCCTGGGCGGGGGGATACAATGAGCAGTTCTTC. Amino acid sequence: CSAHPWAGGYNEQFF.